The 11 T cell receptor beta chains below were found in one sample sequenced in a study of cytomegalovirus exposure and HLA in healthy donors. Vbeta (60) and Jbeta (13) primers were used in the PCR. Assay used: immunoSEQ multiplex PCR; TCRdb lists only in-frame clones, some missing. The sample contains 100,000 or so clones, 60% to 85% of which appear only once. Sequencing was done on a sample of PBMCs. These receptors originate from a woman between 35 and 50 years old in good health and CMV-seropositive.

The chain links TRBV5-1 to TRBJ1-1, with D perhaps matching TRBD1 (5 bases). This CDR3 contains 13 residues. Germline V gene lookup returns CDR1 SGHRS and CDR2 YFSETQ. V lost 0 bases and J lost 7, with 10 bases in between. CDR3 protein: CASSLEGPDEAFF. DNA of the CDR3: TGCGCCAGCAGCTTGGAGGGGCCTGATGAAGCTTTCTTT.

The chain joins TRBV9 to TRBJ2-1; maybe TRBD2 (5 bases). Trimming removed 0 bases at V and 12 bases at J, with 13 bases between. CDR3 length equals 13 residues. CDR1 SGDLS and CDR2 YYNGEE come from the germline V gene. The CDR3 DNA is TGTGCCAGCAGCGTAGGGGAGAACAGTTGGCAGTTCTTC. It translates to CASSVGENSWQFF.

This chain connects TRBV10-3 to TRBJ1-6, with TRBD1 identical over 7 bases. Losses at the gene ends were 11 bases for V and 10 bases for J; bases not matched to a gene: 20. CDR3 size: 16 residues. Germline V gene sequence: CDR1 ENHRY, CDR2 SYGVKD. The CDR3 sequence: CASRQGAGLAGSPLHF. In DNA form, the CDR3 reads TGTGCCTCCCGACAGGGAGCTGGACTAGCAGGATCACCCCTCCACTTT.

V usage is TRBV7-2 and J usage is TRBJ2-2; D may be TRBD2 (6 bases). The CDR3 is made up of 16 amino acids. Germline assignment: CDR1 SGHTA and CDR2 FQGNSA. V gave up 6 bases and J gave up 0 bases, with 14 bases separating them. For the CDR3, the DNA is TGTGCCAGCAGTCTCGGGCTAGCGCCGAACACCGGGGAGCTGTTTTTT. This translates into CASSLGLAPNTGELFF.

The chain uses TRBV9 and TRBJ1-5, with D possibly matching TRBD1 (5 bases). CDR1 is SGDLS, CDR2 YYNGEE, per germline. Between the trimmed V and J ends, which lost 3 bases and 4 bases, there was a span of 8 bases. This CDR3 is 13 amino acids long. The CDR3 DNA is TGTGCCAGCAGCGAAGACAGAAATCAGCCCCAGCATTTT. It yields the protein CASSEDRNQPQHF.

The chain carries TRBV5-1 and TRBJ1-2, with 9 bases matching TRBD1. This CDR3 has 15 residues. Germline V gene data show CDR1 as SGHRS and CDR2 as YFSETQ. V shed 0 bases and J 7 bases; nucleotides not matched to a gene: 7. Here the CDR3 reads CASSLARDRVAGYTF. CDR3 in DNA: TGCGCCAGCAGCTTGGCCCGGGACAGGGTGGCTGGCTACACCTTC.

This chain uses TRBV19 with TRBJ1-4, with D tentatively TRBD1 (5 bases). V lost 8 bases and J lost 5, with 9 bases in between. Germline values: CDR1 LNHDA, CDR2 SQIVND (reference sequence). This CDR3 contains 12 residues. DNA for the CDR3: TGTGCCAGTGAGTCAGGGAATGAAAAACTGTTTTTT. It yields the protein CASESGNEKLFF.

This clone has just one count. The rearrangement links TRBV5-1 to TRBJ1-1, with TRBD1 matching over 9 bases. The CDR3 extends over 14 amino acids. Per the germline V gene, CDR1 is SGHRS and CDR2 is YFSETQ. With V trimmed by 2 bases and J by 7 bases, 6 bases remained unmatched. The CDR3 sequence is CASSFNTGGVEAFF. Here the CDR3 DNA reads TGCGCCAGCAGCTTTAATACAGGGGGCGTTGAAGCTTTCTTT. The complete variable domain, with remaining parts taken from reference TRBV5-1 and TRBJ1-1, reads KAGVTQTPRYLIKTRGQQVTLSCSPISGHRSVSWYQQTPGQGLQFLFEYFSETQRNKGNFPGRFSGRQFSNSRSEMNVSTLELGDSALYLCASSFNTGGVEAFFGQGTRLTVV.

Of note for this clone: In the same sample, other DNA sequences code for this CDR3. Written as DNA, the CDR3 is TGCGCCAGCAGCTTGGCCAGCTCCTATAATTCACCCCTCCACTTT. It encodes CASSLASSYNSPLHF. The V call is TRBV5-1, the J call TRBJ1-6; D is undetermined. The CDR3 length is 15 residues. Germline V gene data show CDR1 as SGHRS and CDR2 as YFSETQ. V was pared by 0 bases and J by 0 bases, with 4 bases between. The variable domain in full, completed from reference TRBV5-1 and TRBJ1-6, reads KAGVTQTPRYLIKTRGQQVTLSCSPISGHRSVSWYQQTPGQGLQFLFEYFSETQRNKGNFPGRFSGRQFSNSRSEMNVSTLELGDSALYLCASSLASSYNSPLHFGNGTRLTVT.

The V call is TRBV7-6, the J call TRBJ1-2, with 7 bases identical to TRBD1. CDR3 length: 15 amino acids. V lost 0 bases to trimming and J lost 8 bases; unmatched junction nucleotides: 9. Germline V gene sequence: CDR1 SGHVS, CDR2 FNYEAQ. CDR3: CASSLAAGGTIGYTF. The CDR3 DNA is TGTGCCAGCAGCTTAGCGGCAGGGGGAACTATCGGCTACACCTTC.

This chain connects TRBV6-1 to TRBJ1-2; 8 nucleotides agree with TRBD1. The CDR3 covers 14 residues. Trimming at V came to 4 bases and at J to 7 bases, leaving 8 bases not matched to a gene. Germline V gene sequence: CDR1 MNHNS, CDR2 SASEGT. CDR3 sequence reads: CASSADRAIGGYTF. CDR3 in DNA: TGTGCCAGCAGTGCGGACAGGGCGATTGGTGGCTACACCTTC.